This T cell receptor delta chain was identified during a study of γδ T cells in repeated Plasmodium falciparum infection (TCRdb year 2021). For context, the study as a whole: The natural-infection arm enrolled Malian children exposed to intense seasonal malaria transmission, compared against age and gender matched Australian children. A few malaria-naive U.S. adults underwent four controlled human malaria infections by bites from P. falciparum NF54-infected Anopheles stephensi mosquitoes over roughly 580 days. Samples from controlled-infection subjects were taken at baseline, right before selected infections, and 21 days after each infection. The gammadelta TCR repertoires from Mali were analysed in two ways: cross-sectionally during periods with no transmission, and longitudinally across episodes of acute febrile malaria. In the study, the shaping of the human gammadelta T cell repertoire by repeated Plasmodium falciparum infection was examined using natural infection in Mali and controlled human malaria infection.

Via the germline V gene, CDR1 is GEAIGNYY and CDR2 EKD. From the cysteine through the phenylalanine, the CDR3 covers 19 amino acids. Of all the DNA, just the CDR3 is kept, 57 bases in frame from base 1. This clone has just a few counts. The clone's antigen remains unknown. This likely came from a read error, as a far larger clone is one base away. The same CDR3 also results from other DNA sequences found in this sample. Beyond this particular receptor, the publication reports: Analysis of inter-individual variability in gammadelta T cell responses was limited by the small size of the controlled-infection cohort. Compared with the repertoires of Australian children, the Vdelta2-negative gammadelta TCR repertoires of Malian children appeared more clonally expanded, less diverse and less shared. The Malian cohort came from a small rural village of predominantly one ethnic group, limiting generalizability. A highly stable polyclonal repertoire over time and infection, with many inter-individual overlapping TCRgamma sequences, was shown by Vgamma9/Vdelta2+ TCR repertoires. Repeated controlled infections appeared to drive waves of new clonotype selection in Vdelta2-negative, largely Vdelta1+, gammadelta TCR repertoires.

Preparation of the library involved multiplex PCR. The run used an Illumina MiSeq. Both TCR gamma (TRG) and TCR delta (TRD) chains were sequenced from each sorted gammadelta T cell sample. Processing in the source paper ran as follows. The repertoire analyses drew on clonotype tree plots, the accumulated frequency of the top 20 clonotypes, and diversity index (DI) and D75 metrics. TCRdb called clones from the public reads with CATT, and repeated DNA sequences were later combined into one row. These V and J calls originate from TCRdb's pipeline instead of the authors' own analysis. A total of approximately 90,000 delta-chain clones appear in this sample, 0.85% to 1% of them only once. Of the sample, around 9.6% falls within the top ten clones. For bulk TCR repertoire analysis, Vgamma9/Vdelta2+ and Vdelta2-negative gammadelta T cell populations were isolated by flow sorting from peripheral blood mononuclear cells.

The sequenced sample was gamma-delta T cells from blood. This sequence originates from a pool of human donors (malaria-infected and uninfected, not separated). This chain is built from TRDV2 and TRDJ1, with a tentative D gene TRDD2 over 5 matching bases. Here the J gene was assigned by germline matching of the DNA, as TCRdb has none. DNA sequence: TGCGCCTGTGACACCGTCGCCGCGACCCCTAACACCTCCTACGATAAACTCATCTTT. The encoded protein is CACDTVAATPNTSYDKLIF.